A selection of T cell receptor beta chains follows, all from one sample in a study of somatic mutations in T cells in chronic GVHD. The repertoire was sequenced with immunoSEQ multiplex PCR; TCRdb's copy has only in-frame clones and lacks some. The sample lists about 13,000 clones; approximately 80% were seen once. The sequencing sample was made of Vbeta20-negative CD4+ T cells from blood. These receptor sequences come from a male patient between 45 and 60 years old with chronic graft-versus-host disease. Some T cells may be the graft donor's. Both conserved end residues are part of each CDR3. The order of the fields is clone size, CDR3 length, J gene, D gene, V gene, CDR3 protein, CDR3 DNA. The D gene is left open where the match is weak. Not every row has a clone size; where given, it reads once, few, many or a size class.

>.|14|TRBJ1-1|.|TRBV5-4
CASSLQGANTEAFF
TGTGCCAGCAGCCTACAGGGAGCGAACACTGAAGCTTTCTTT
>.|17|TRBJ1-4|.|TRBV6-1
CASSEGRGLGVREKLFF
TGTGCCAGCAGTGAAGGGCGGGGGTTGGGGGTCCGGGAAAAACTGTTTTTT
>.|14|TRBJ2-5|TRBD1|TRBV29-1
CSGGDRGSVGTQYF
TGCAGCGGGGGGGACAGGGGATCGGTGGGGACCCAGTACTTC
>.|14|TRBJ2-7|.|TRBV14
CASSQGWPRVEQYF
TGTGCCAGCAGCCAAGGATGGCCACGGGTCGAGCAGTACTTC
>.|14|TRBJ1-1|.|TRBV18
CASSPRGIGTEAFF
TGTGCCAGCTCACCAAGGGGGATTGGGACTGAAGCTTTCTTT
>once|16|TRBJ2-5|.|TRBV18
CASSPPSTASQETQYF
TGTGCCAGCTCACCACCTAGTACAGCAAGCCAAGAGACCCAGTACTTC
>.|14|TRBJ2-5|.|TRBV7-2
CASSFHQGGETQYF
TGTGCCAGCAGCTTCCACCAGGGGGGAGAGACCCAGTACTTC
>.|13|TRBJ1-5|.|TRBV10-3
CAISPGELGPQHF
TGTGCCATCAGCCCTGGGGAGCTTGGGCCCCAGCATTTT
>.|15|TRBJ2-3|TRBD1|TRBV7-7
CASSPQGESGDTQYF
TGTGCCAGCAGCCCCCAGGGGGAAAGTGGAGATACGCAGTATTTT
>once|13|TRBJ1-2|TRBD1|TRBV2
CANQGQGDYGYTF
TGTGCCAACCAGGGACAGGGTGACTATGGCTACACCTTC
>.|16|TRBJ1-4|.|TRBV25-1
CASSESGRLGPGKLFF
TGTGCCAGCAGTGAATCCGGGCGTTTGGGGCCTGGAAAACTGTTTTTT
>.|14|TRBJ1-2|TRBD1|TRBV6-5
CASSYGTANYGYTF
TGTGCCAGCAGCTACGGGACAGCTAACTATGGCTACACCTTC
>few|14|TRBJ1-3|.|TRBV11-1
CASSLEGNGDTIYF
TGTGCCAGCAGCTTGGAGGGGAATGGGGACACCATATATTTT
>.|13|TRBJ1-2|.|TRBV7-9
CASSSQGLGGYTF
TGTGCCAGCAGCAGCCAGGGGTTGGGAGGCTACACCTTC
>.|15|TRBJ2-3|TRBD2|TRBV7-2
CASRLLAGGPDTQYF
TGTGCCAGCAGGTTACTAGCGGGAGGACCAGATACGCAGTATTTT
>.|15|TRBJ1-4|.|TRBV5-6
CASSLVADLNEKLFF
TGTGCCAGCAGCTTGGTCGCTGACTTGAATGAAAAACTGTTTTTT
>.|16|TRBJ2-7|TRBD2|TRBV29-1
CSVSSGTSGRFYEQYF
TGCAGCGTCTCCAGCGGGACTAGCGGGAGATTTTACGAGCAGTACTTC
>.|13|TRBJ2-3|.|TRBV6-6
CASSPPGTDTQYF
TGTGCCAGCAGTCCTCCGGGCACAGATACGCAGTATTTT
>.|18|TRBJ1-3|.|TRBV9
CASSSRSARGGSGNTIYF
TGTGCCAGCAGCTCCCGGTCGGCCCGAGGGGGCTCTGGAAACACCATATATTTT
>.|14|TRBJ1-1|TRBD1|TRBV7-9
CASSPDRAGTEAFF
TGTGCCAGCAGCCCGGACAGGGCGGGCACTGAAGCTTTCTTT
>.|15|TRBJ1-2|.|TRBV6-6
CASSDSDRFNYGYTF
TGTGCCAGCAGCGATAGTGACAGATTTAACTATGGCTACACCTTC
>.|15|TRBJ2-7|TRBD2|TRBV7-8
CASSLGGREGYEQYF
TGTGCCAGCAGCTTAGGGGGGCGGGAGGGGTACGAGCAGTACTTC
>.|11|TRBJ1-1|.|TRBV6-5
CASSQGSSAFF
TGTGCCAGCAGTCAGGGGAGCTCAGCTTTCTTT
>.|16|TRBJ2-1|TRBD2|TRBV6-6
CASSPPGLAGVNEQFF
TGTGCCAGCAGCCCCCCGGGACTAGCGGGAGTAAATGAGCAGTTCTTC
>.|16|TRBJ2-5|.|TRBV11-2
CASSLGQGPIQETQYF
TGTGCCAGCAGCTTAGGTCAGGGGCCGATTCAAGAGACCCAGTACTTC
>.|13|TRBJ2-3|.|TRBV6-6
CASRGERTDTQYF
TGTGCCAGCAGGGGCGAGCGCACAGATACGCAGTATTTT
>.|14|TRBJ1-1|.|TRBV7-2
CASSLAVANTEAFF
TGTGCCAGCAGCTTAGCGGTGGCGAACACTGAAGCTTTCTTT
>.|13|TRBJ1-5|.|TRBV19
CASSIQNNQPQHF
TGTGCCAGTAGTATCCAGAACAATCAGCCCCAGCATTTT
>once|14|TRBJ1-2|.|TRBV5-5
CASSLNLANYGYTF
TGTGCCAGCAGCTTAAACCTAGCTAACTATGGCTACACCTTC
>.|14|TRBJ1-6|.|TRBV7-3
CASSPRGGVSPLHF
TGTGCCAGCAGCCCTCGCGGAGGGGTCTCACCCCTCCACTTT
>.|13|TRBJ1-2|.|TRBV7-9
CASSPTANYGYTF
TGTGCCAGCAGCCCGACAGCTAACTATGGCTACACCTTC
>.|15|TRBJ1-2|TRBD1|TRBV2
CASSTVGGAGYGYTF
TGTGCCAGCAGTACAGTAGGGGGCGCCGGCTATGGCTACACCTTC
>.|15|TRBJ2-4|.|TRBV6-5
CASSYSYGGKNIQYF
TGTGCCAGCAGTTACTCCTATGGTGGCAAAAACATTCAGTACTTC
>.|14|TRBJ2-5|TRBD1|TRBV4-3
CASSPGQGAETQYF
TGCGCCAGCAGCCCCGGACAGGGGGCAGAGACCCAGTACTTC
>.|13|TRBJ1-2|TRBD1|TRBV7-9
CASSWDRPYGYTF
TGTGCCAGCAGCTGGGACAGGCCCTACGGCTACACCTTC
>.|14|TRBJ2-5|.|TRBV7-9
CASSWLGGSETQYF
TGTGCCAGCAGCTGGCTTGGTGGGAGCGAGACCCAGTACTTC
>.|12|TRBJ1-1|.|TRBV18
CASSPLEYEAFF
TGTGCCAGCTCACCATTAGAATATGAAGCTTTCTTT
>.|14|TRBJ2-7|.|TRBV9
CASSYGGSVYEQYF
TGTGCCAGCAGTTACGGGGGTAGCGTCTACGAGCAGTACTTC
>.|13|TRBJ2-5|TRBD1|TRBV2
CASSSGQAKTQYF
TGTGCCAGCAGTTCCGGACAGGCTAAGACCCAGTACTTC
>.|13|TRBJ1-1|.|TRBV6-5
CASSKPGLLEAFF
TGTGCCAGCAGTAAGCCGGGACTCCTAGAAGCTTTCTTT
>.|12|TRBJ2-5|.|TRBV5-6
CASSLAAGTQYF
TGTGCCAGCAGCTTGGCCGCCGGGACCCAGTACTTC
>.|13|TRBJ1-2|.|TRBV19
CASSIRTNYGYTF
TGTGCCAGTAGTATCAGAACTAACTATGGCTACACCTTC
>few|13|TRBJ1-2|.|TRBV6-5
CASSYTTNYGYTF
TGTGCCAGCAGTTACACAACTAACTATGGCTACACCTTC
>.|13|TRBJ2-7|.|TRBV28
CASSSRGFYEQYF
TGTGCCAGCAGTTCCAGGGGATTTTACGAGCAGTACTTC
>.|13|TRBJ1-2|.|TRBV6-5
CASKNPGYYGYTF
TGTGCCAGCAAAAACCCAGGGTACTATGGCTACACCTTC
>.|12|TRBJ1-2|.|TRBV7-2
CASSFGEEGYTF
TGTGCCAGCAGCTTCGGAGAGGAAGGCTACACCTTC
>.|17|TRBJ1-3|.|TRBV7-6
CASSLGGAGGAGNTIYF
TGTGCCAGCAGCTTAGGTGGGGCCGGTGGGGCTGGAAACACCATATATTTT
>.|16|TRBJ1-2|TRBD1|TRBV28
CASSLLGTAHNYGYTF
TGTGCCAGCAGCCTCCTCGGGACAGCACACAACTATGGCTACACCTTC
>.|15|TRBJ2-2|TRBD1|TRBV4-3
CASSAQGASTGELFF
TGCGCCAGCAGCGCCCAGGGGGCTAGTACCGGGGAGCTGTTTTTT
>.|15|TRBJ1-4|.|TRBV15
CATSRDKGAGEKLFF
TGTGCCACCAGCAGAGATAAAGGGGCAGGTGAAAAACTGTTTTTT
>.|16|TRBJ2-5|TRBD2|TRBV9
CASSPGRGGFQETQYF
TGTGCCAGCAGCCCAGGCCGGGGGGGTTTCCAAGAGACCCAGTACTTC
>.|15|TRBJ1-4|TRBD1|TRBV7-6
CASSLASAGGEKLFF
TGTGCCAGCAGCTTAGCGTCGGCAGGGGGGGAAAAACTGTTTTTT
>once|16|TRBJ2-7|.|TRBV10-2
CASSEIWRPSSYEQYF
TGCGCCAGCAGTGAGATTTGGCGGCCCTCCTCCTACGAGCAGTACTTC
>.|15|TRBJ2-1|TRBD2|TRBV9
CASSVDQRGSNKQFF
TGTGCCAGCAGCGTAGACCAGCGGGGCTCCAATAAGCAGTTCTTC
>.|11|TRBJ1-2|.|TRBV7-9
CASSSQYGYTF
TGTGCCAGCAGCTCCCAGTATGGCTACACCTTC
>.|14|TRBJ2-6|.|TRBV2
CATSGSSGANVLTF
TGTGCCACTTCAGGATCCTCTGGGGCCAACGTCCTGACTTTC
>.|17|TRBJ2-6|TRBD1|TRBV28
CASSSGTGPTGANVLTF
TGTGCCAGCAGTTCCGGGACAGGGCCCACTGGGGCCAACGTCCTGACTTTC
>.|15|TRBJ2-7|.|TRBV2
CASSEGRGEPYEQYF
TGTGCCAGCAGTGAGGGGAGGGGGGAACCCTACGAGCAGTACTTC